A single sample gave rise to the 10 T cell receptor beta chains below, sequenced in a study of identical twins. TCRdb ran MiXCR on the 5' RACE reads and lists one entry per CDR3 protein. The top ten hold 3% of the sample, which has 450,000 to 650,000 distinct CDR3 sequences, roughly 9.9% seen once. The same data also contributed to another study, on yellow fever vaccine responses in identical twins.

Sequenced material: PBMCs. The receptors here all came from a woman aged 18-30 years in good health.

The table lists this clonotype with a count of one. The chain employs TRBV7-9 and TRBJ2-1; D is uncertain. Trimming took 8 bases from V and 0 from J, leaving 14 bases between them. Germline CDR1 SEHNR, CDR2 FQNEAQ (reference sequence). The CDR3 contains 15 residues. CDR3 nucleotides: TGTGCCAGCGAAGTCGTCCTACGCTCCTACAATGAGCAGTTCTTC. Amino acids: CASEVVLRSYNEQFF.

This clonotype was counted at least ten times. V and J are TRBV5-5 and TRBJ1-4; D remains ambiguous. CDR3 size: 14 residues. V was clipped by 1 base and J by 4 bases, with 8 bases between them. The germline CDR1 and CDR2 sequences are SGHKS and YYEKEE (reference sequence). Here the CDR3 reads CASSLSSDNEKLFF. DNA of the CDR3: TGTGCCAGCAGCTTGTCAAGTGATAATGAAAAACTGTTTTTT.

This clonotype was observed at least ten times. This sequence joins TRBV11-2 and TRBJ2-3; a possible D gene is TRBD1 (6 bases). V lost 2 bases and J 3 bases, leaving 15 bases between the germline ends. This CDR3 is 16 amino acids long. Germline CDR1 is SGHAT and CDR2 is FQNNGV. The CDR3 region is CASSLWGYRETDTQYF. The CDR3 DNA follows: TGTGCCAGCAGCTTATGGGGGTACAGGGAAACAGATACGCAGTATTTT.

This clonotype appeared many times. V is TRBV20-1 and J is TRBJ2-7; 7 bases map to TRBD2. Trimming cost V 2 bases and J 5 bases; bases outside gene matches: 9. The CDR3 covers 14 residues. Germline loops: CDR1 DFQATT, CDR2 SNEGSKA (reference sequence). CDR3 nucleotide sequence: TGCAGTGCTAGATTTGGTCGGGAGGTCCACGAGCAGTACTTC. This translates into CSARFGREVHEQYF.

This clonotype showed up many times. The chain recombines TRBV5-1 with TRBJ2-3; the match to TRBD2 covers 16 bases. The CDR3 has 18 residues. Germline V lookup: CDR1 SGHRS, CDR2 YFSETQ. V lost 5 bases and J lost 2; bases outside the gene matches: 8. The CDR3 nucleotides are TGCGCCAGCAGAAAGGGACTAGCGGGGGGGCCGGACACAGATACGCAGTATTTT. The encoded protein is CASRKGLAGGPDTDTQYF.

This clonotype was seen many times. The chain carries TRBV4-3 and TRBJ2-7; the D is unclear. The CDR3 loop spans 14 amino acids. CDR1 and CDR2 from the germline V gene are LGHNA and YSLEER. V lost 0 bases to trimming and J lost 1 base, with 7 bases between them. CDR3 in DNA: TGCGCCAGCAGCCAAGAGACGGTTTCCTACGAGCAGTACTTC. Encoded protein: CASSQETVSYEQYF.

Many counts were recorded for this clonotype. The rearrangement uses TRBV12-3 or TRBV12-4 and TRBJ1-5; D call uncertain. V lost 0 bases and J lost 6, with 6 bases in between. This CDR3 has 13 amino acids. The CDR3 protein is CASSLAQGQPQHF. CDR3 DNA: TGTGCCAGCAGTTTAGCCCAAGGTCAGCCCCAGCATTTT.

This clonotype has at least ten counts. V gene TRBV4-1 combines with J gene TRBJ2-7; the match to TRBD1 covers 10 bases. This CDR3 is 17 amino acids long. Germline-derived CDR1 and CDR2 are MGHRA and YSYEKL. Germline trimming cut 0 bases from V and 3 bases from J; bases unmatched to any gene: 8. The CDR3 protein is CASSQESVDRGGYEQYF. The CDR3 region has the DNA TGCGCCAGCAGCCAAGAAAGTGTGGACAGGGGGGGCTACGAGCAGTACTTC.

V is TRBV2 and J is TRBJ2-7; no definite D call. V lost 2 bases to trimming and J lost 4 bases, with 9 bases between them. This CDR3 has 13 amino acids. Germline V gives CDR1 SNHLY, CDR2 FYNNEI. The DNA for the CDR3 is TGTGCCAGCAGTGAAAGGTTTGTGTACGAGCAGTACTTC. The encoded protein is CASSERFVYEQYF.

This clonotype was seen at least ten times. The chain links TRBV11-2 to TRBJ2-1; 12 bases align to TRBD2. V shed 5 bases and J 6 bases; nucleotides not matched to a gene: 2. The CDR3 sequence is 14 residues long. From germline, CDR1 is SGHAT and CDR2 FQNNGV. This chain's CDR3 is CASSGLAGINEQFF. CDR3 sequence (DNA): TGTGCCAGCAGCGGACTAGCGGGGATCAATGAGCAGTTCTTC.